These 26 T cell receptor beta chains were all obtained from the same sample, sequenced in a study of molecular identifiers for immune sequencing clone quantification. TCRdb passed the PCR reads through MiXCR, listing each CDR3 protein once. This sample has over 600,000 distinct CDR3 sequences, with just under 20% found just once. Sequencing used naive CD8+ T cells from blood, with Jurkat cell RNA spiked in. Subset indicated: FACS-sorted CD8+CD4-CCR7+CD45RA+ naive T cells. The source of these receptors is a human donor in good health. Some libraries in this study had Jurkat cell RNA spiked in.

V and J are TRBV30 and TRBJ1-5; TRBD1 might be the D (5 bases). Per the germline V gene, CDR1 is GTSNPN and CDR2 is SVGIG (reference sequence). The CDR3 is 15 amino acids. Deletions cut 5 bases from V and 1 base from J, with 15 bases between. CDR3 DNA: TGTGCCTGGGGTACCGGGGCAGCGAGCAATCAGCCCCAGCATTTT. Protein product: CAWGTGAASNQPQHF.

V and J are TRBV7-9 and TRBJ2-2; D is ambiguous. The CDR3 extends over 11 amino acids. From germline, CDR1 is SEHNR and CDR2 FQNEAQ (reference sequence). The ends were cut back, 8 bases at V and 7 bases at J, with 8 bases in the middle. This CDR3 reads CASRWGGELFF. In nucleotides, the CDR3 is TGTGCCAGCCGGTGGGGCGGGGAGCTGTTTTTT.

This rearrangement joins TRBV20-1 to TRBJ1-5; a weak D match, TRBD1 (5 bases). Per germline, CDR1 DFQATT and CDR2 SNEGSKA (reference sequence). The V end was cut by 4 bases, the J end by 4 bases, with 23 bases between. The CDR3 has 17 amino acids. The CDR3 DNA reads TGCAGTGCTATTCGCACCTTATCGGGGCCCCCTAATCAGCCCCAGCATTTT. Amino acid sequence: CSAIRTLSGPPNQPQHF.

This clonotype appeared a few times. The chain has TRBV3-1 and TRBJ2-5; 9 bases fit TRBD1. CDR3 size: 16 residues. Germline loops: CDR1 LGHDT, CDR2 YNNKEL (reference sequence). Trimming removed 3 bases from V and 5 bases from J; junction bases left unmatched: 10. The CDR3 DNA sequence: TGTGCCAGCAGCCACTGGATCACAGGGGGCGGGGAGACCCAGTACTTC. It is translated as CASSHWITGGGETQYF.

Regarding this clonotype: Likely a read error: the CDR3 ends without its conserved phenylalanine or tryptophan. CDR3: CASSLSGGTEAFL. In DNA form, the CDR3 reads TGTGCCAGCAGCTTATCAGGGGGCACTGAAGCTTTCCTT. V gene TRBV5-3 combines with J gene TRBJ1-1; 7 nucleotides match TRBD1. TRBV5-3 is marked as an open reading frame, function uncertain. The CDR3 has 13 amino acids.

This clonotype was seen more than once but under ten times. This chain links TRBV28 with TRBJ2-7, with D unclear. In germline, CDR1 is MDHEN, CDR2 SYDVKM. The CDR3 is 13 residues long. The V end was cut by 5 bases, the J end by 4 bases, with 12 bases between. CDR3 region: CASSPTLGYEQYF. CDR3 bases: TGTGCCAGCAGTCCGACCTTAGGATACGAGCAGTACTTC.

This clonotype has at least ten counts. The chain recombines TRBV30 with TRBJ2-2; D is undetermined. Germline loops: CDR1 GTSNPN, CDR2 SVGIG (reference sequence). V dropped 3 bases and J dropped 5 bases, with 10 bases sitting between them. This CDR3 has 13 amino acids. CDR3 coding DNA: TGTGCCTGGAGCCTCGTAGGAACCGGGGAGCTGTTTTTT. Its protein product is CAWSLVGTGELFF. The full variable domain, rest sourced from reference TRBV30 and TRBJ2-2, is SQTIHQWPATLVQPVGSPLSLECTVEGTSNPNLYWYRQAAGRGLQLLFYSVGIGQISSEVPQNLSASRPQDRQFILSSKKLLLSDSGFYLCAWSLVGTGELFFGEGSRLTVL.

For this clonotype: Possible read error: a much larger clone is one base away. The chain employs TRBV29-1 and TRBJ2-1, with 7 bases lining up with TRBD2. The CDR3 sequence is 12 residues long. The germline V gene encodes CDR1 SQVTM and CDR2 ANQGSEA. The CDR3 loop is CSVESPGGERFF. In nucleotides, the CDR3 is TGCAGCGTTGAATCGCCGGGAGGTGAGCGGTTCTTC.

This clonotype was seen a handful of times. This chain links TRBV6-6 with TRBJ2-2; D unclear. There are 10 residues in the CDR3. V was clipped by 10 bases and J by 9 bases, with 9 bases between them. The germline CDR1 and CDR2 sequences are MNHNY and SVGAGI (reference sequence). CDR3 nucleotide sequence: TGTGCCACCGGTATCCGGGAGCTGTTTTTT. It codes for CATGIRELFF.

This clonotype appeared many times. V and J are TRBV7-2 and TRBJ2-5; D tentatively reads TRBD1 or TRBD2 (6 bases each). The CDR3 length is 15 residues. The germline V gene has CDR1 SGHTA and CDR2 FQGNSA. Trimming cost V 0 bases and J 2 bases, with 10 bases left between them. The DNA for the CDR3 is TGTGCCAGCAGCTTAGCGGGGGGCCTTCAAGAGACCCAGTACTTC. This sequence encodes CASSLAGGLQETQYF.

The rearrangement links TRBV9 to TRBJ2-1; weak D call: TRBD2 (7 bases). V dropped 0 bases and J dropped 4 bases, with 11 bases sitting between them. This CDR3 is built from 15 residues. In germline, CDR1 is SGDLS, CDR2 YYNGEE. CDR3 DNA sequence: TGTGCCAGCAGCGTAGAGGGGGGGGGGTACAATGAGCAGTTCTTC. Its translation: CASSVEGGGYNEQFF.

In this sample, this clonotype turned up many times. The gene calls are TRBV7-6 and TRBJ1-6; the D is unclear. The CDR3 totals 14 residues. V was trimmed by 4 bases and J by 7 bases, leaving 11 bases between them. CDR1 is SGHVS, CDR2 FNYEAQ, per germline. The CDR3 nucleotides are TGTGCCAGCAGCTCGGGGATGGGAAATTCACCCCTCCACTTT. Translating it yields CASSSGMGNSPLHF.

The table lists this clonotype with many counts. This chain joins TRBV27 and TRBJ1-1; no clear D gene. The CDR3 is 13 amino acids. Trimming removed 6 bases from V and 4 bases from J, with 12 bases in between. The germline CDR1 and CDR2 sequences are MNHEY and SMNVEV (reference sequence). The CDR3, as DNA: TGTGCCAGCAGCTTGGGCCTTCGCACTGAAGCTTTCTTT. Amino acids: CASSLGLRTEAFF.

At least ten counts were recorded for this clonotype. The CDR3, as DNA: TGTGCCAGTAGTATAGCCTACGCGAACACTGAAGCTTTCTTT. It specifies CASSIAYANTEAFF. The chain carries TRBV19 and TRBJ1-1; D uncertain. Trimming took 1 base from V and 1 from J, leaving 7 bases between them. CDR1 is LNHDA, CDR2 SQIVND, per germline (reference sequence). This CDR3 contains 14 residues.

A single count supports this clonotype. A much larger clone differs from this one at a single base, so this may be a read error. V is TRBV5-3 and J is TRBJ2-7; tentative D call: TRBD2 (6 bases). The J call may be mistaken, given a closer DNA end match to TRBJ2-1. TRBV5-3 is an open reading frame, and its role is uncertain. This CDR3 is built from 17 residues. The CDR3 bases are TGTGCCAGCAGCTTGGAACCCCTAGCGCATCCTACCTACGAGCAGTTCTTC. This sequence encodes CASSLEPLAHPTYEQFF.

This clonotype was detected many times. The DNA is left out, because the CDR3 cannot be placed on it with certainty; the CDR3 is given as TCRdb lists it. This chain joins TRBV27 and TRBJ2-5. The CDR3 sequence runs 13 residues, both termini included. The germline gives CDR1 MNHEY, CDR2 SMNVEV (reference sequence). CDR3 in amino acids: CASSLFWRETQYF.

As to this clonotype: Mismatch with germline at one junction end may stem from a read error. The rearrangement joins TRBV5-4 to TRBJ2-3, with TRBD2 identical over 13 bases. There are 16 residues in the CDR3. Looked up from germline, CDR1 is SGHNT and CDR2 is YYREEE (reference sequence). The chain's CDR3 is CTSSPTSGGPTDTQYF. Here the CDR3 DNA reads TGTACCAGCAGCCCGACTAGCGGGGGGCCCACAGATACGCAGTATTTT.

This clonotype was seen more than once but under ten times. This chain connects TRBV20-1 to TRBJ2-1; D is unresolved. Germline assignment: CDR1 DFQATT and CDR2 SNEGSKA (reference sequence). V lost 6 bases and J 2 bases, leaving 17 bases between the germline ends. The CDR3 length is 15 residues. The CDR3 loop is CSATDVAGPYNEQFF. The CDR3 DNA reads TGCAGTGCCACAGACGTAGCCGGCCCCTACAATGAGCAGTTCTTC.

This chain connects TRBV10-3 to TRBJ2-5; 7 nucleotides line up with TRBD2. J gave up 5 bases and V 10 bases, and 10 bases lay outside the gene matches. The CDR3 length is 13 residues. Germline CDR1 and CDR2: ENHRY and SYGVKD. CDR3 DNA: TGTGCCACCTTGGGGGGGAGTTCCGAGACCCAGTACTTC. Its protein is CATLGGSSETQYF.

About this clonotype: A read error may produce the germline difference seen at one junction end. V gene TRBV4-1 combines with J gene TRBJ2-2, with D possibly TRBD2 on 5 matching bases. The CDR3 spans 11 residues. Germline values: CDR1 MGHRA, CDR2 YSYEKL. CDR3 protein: CASSQPGELSF. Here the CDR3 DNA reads TGCGCCAGCAGCCAACCCGGGGAGCTGTCTTTT.

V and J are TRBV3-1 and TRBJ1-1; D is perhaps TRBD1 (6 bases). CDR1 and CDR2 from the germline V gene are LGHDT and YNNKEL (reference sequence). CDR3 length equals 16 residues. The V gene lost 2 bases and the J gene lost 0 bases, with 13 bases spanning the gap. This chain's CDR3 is CASSQLKTGLNTEAFF. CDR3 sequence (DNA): TGTGCCAGCAGCCAATTAAAGACAGGATTGAACACTGAAGCTTTCTTT. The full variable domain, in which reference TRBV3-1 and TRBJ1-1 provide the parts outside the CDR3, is DTAVSQTPKYLVTQMGNDKSIKCEQNLGHDTMYWYKQDSKKFLKIMFSYNNKELIINETVPNRFSPKSPDKAHLNLHINSLELGDSAVYFCASSQLKTGLNTEAFFGQGTRLTVV.

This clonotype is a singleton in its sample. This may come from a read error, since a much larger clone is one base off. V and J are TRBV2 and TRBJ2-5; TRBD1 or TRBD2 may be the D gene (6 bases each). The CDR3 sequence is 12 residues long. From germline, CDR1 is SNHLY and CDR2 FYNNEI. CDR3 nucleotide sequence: TGTGTCAGCAGTGAAGAGGGGGGGACCCAGTACTTC. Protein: CVSSEEGGTQYF.

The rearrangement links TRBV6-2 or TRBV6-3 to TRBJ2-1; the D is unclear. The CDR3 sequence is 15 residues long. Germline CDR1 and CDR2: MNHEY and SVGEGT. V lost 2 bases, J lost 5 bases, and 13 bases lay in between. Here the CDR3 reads CASSYGPALNNEQFF. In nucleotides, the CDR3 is TGTGCCAGCAGTTACGGGCCGGCCCTCAACAATGAGCAGTTCTTC.

The CDR3 DNA sequence: TGTGCCAGCAGCCCCGCCTATACGCAGTATTTT. Residues: CASSPAYTQYF. The chain combines TRBV7-9 with TRBJ2-3; D is ambiguous. The V gene lost 5 bases and the J gene lost 7 bases, with 7 bases spanning the gap. Germline V CDR1 and CDR2: SEHNR, FQNEAQ (reference sequence). CDR3 length equals 11 residues.

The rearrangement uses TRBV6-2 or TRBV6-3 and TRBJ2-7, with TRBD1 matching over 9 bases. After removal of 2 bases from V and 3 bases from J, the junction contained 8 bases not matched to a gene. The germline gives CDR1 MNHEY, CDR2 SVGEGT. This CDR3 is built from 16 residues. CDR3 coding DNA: TGTGCCAGCAGTTACGGTATCGGGGACAGGGACTACGAGCAGTACTTC. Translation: CASSYGIGDRDYEQYF.

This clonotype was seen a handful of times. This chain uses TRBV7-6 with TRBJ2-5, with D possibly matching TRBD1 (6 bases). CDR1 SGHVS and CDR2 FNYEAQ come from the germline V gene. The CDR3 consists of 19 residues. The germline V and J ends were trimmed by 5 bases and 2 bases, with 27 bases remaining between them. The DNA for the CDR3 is TGTGCCAGCAGCATCCTCCCCCCCCGGCCGACAGGAGAACAAGAGACCCAGTACTTC. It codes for CASSILPPRPTGEQETQYF.